This TCR beta chain was recovered during a study of blood T cells in healthy people across ages. Trimming took off 7 bases at V and 0 bases at J, with 9 bases between the two ends. Per the germline V gene, CDR1 is SGHTA and CDR2 is FQGNSA. This CDR3 has 14 amino acids. This clonotype showed up just a few times. The second PCR ran about 6 to 12 cycles with a sample-barcoded 5' primer and J-beta primers. TCRdb reprocessed the 5' RACE reads via MiXCR and lists one record per CDR3 protein. The sample lists 1.4 million to 1.5 million distinct CDR3 sequences, roughly 40% occurring once. The authors extracted at least 6 micrograms of total RNA per sample.

The genes are TRBV7-2 and TRBJ2-2; the D call may be TRBD1 or TRBD2 (6 bases each). This TCR came from a woman aged 18-29 years in good health. The specimen sequenced was blood. CDR3 sequence reads: CASNGGANTGELFF. CDR3 nucleotides: TGTGCCAGCAACGGGGGCGCGAACACCGGGGAGCTGTTTTTT.